These 22 T cell receptor beta chains came from one sample sequenced in a study of T-cell memory formation after mild COVID-19. TCRdb redid the calling of the 5' RACE reads with MiXCR, one entry per CDR3 protein. Among roughly 580,000 distinct CDR3 sequences listed, approximately 19% were seen once. Sequencing was done on a sample of PBMCs or a T cell subset sorted from them (not recorded which). Receptors originate from an adult woman who had mild COVID-19 (a few samples of this study predate the infection). Cell type and time point are not known.

The chain carries TRBV5-4 and TRBJ2-5, with 7 bases matching TRBD1. With 3 bases clipped from V and 4 bases from J, the junction kept 6 bases outside the gene matches. The V gene's germline CDR1 is SGHNT and CDR2 YYREEE (reference sequence). CDR3 size: 14 residues. The CDR3 spells CASSSRQGPETQYF. The CDR3 DNA reads as TGTGCCAGCAGCTCCCGACAGGGCCCAGAGACCCAGTACTTC.

There are a few counts of this clonotype. The genes are TRBV7-6 and TRBJ2-6, with D uncertain. There are 16 residues in the CDR3. Germline CDR1 and CDR2: SGHVS and FNYEAQ. Trimming took off 5 bases at V and 0 bases at J, with 11 bases between the two ends. DNA of the CDR3: TGTGCCAGCAGCCTCACTTCCTACTCTGGGGCCAACGTCCTGACTTTC. This translates into CASSLTSYSGANVLTF.

A few counts support this clonotype. The V call is TRBV3-1, the J call TRBJ1-6; D gene uncertain. The V and J ends lost 0 bases and 9 bases respectively, with 15 bases between them. This CDR3 is 16 amino acids long. Germline-derived CDR1 and CDR2 are LGHDT and YNNKEL (reference sequence). The CDR3 reads CASSQDFAGRSSPLHF. CDR3 sequence (DNA): TGTGCCAGCAGCCAAGATTTCGCCGGGAGGAGTTCACCCCTCCACTTT. Full variable domain (missing parts from reference TRBV3-1 and TRBJ1-6): DTAVSQTPKYLVTQMGNDKSIKCEQNLGHDTMYWYKQDSKKFLKIMFSYNNKELIINETVPNRFSPKSPDKAHLNLHINSLELGDSAVYFCASSQDFAGRSSPLHFGNGTRLTVT.

This clonotype has more than one count but fewer than ten. The chain recombines TRBV5-1 with TRBJ1-2, with TRBD1 identical over 12 bases. J was trimmed by 4 bases and V by 4 bases; bases with no gene match: 8. Germline V gives CDR1 SGHRS, CDR2 YFSETQ. This CDR3 is built from 16 residues. CDR3 bases: TGCGCCAGCAGCCAAGGTGGGACAGGGGGCAGCTATGGCTACACCTTC. Translating it yields CASSQGGTGGSYGYTF.

The chain combines TRBV6-5 with TRBJ1-2; no firm D call. The CDR3 has 14 amino acids. Germline-derived CDR1 and CDR2 are MNHEY and SVGAGI. V shed 2 bases and J shed 10 bases, with 17 bases lying between them. The CDR3 region has the DNA TGTGCCAGCAGTTACGGTCGAAGCCGCGGAGACTACACCTTC. Translating it yields CASSYGRSRGDYTF.

The rearrangement joins TRBV4-3 to TRBJ2-5, with 10 bases aligning to TRBD2. Germline V lookup: CDR1 LGHNA, CDR2 YSLEER. The junction had 7 bases not matched to a gene; V was cut back by 0 bases and J by 6 bases. CDR3 size: 16 residues. The DNA for the CDR3 is TGCGCCAGCAGCCAAGATCCTAGCGGGAGCGGTAAGACCCAGTACTTC. It encodes CASSQDPSGSGKTQYF.

This clonotype has ten or more counts. The J gene is TRBJ1-3, the V gene TRBV30; 10 bases are shared with TRBD1. V shed 3 bases, J shed 2 bases, and the junction held 7 bases outside the gene matches. The length of the CDR3 is 16 residues. CDR1 and CDR2 (germline): GTSNPN, SVGIG (reference sequence). DNA for the CDR3: TGTGCCTGGAGAGGAAGGGACAGGGGAGCTGGAAACACCATATATTTT. It encodes CAWRGRDRGAGNTIYF.

The V gene is TRBV20-1, the J gene TRBJ2-7; 7 bases map to TRBD1. J was trimmed by 0 bases and V by 3 bases; bases with no gene match: 5. Germline CDR1 and CDR2: DFQATT and SNEGSKA (reference sequence). The CDR3 runs to 14 residues. The CDR3 region has the DNA TGCAGTGCTAGGGAGACAGGGAACTCCTACGAGCAGTACTTC. It specifies CSARETGNSYEQYF.

In its sample, this clonotype was seen a few times. This chain links TRBV7-9 with TRBJ2-7, with 7 bases fitting TRBD2. Trimming cost V 1 base and J 2 bases; bases outside gene matches: 2. This CDR3 has 14 residues. The germline V gene encodes CDR1 SEHNR and CDR2 FQNEAQ (reference sequence). CDR3 sequence (DNA): TGTGCCAGCAGCTTAGGGGACTACACCTACGAGCAGTACTTC. Translating gives CASSLGDYTYEQYF.

The chain combines TRBV5-1 with TRBJ2-1, with 9 bases fitting TRBD2. Germline CDR1 and CDR2: SGHRS and YFSETQ. The V and J ends lost 4 bases and 10 bases, in that order; junction bases with no gene match: 9. The CDR3 is 14 amino acids. The CDR3 DNA follows: TGCGCCAGCAGCATAGCGGGAGAGGCACGAGAGCAGTTCTTC. This gives the protein CASSIAGEAREQFF.

There are a few counts of this clonotype. This chain connects TRBV24-1 to TRBJ2-1, with D unclear. V was pared by 3 bases and J by 0 bases, with 8 bases between. The CDR3 is 15 amino acids. CDR1 is KGHDR, CDR2 SFDVKD, per germline. CDR3 sequence reads: CATSDPLSSYNEQFF. The CDR3 region has the DNA TGTGCCACCAGTGATCCATTAAGCTCCTACAATGAGCAGTTCTTC.

The chain combines TRBV4-1 with TRBJ2-3; D is perhaps TRBD1 (5 bases). Trimming cost V 0 bases and J 1 base, with 11 bases left between them. Germline-derived CDR1 and CDR2 are MGHRA and YSYEKL. The CDR3 runs to 16 residues. CDR3 loop: CASSQEHRPGTDTQYF. In DNA form, the CDR3 reads TGCGCCAGCAGCCAAGAGCACAGGCCGGGCACAGATACGCAGTATTTT.

The chain carries TRBV29-1 and TRBJ2-5, with D possibly TRBD2 on 6 matching bases. V was pared by 7 bases and J by 2 bases, with 11 bases between. CDR1 SQVTM and CDR2 ANQGSEA come from the germline V gene. The CDR3 runs to 12 residues. The CDR3 is CSGAGGQETQYF. DNA of the CDR3: TGCAGCGGGGCCGGAGGGCAAGAGACCCAGTACTTC. Full variable domain (outside the CDR3, taken from reference TRBV29-1 and TRBJ2-5): SAVISQKPSRDICQRGTSLTIQCQVDSQVTMMFWYRQQPGQSLTLIATANQGSEATYESGFVIDKFPISRPNLTFSTLTVSNMSPEDSSIYLCSGAGGQETQYFGPGTRLLVL.

The gene calls are TRBV6-1 and TRBJ1-5; 11 bases agree with TRBD1. Germline loops: CDR1 MNHNS, CDR2 SASEGT. V gave up 6 bases and J gave up 3 bases; unmatched junction bases: 7. The CDR3 covers 16 residues. The CDR3 is CASRDRGRVVNQPQHF. The CDR3 nucleotides read TGTGCCAGCAGGGACAGGGGGCGGGTGGTCAATCAGCCCCAGCATTTT.

The rearrangement uses TRBV12-3 or TRBV12-4 and TRBJ2-1; 11 nucleotides align to TRBD2. Germline trimming cut 6 bases from V and 8 bases from J; bases unmatched to any gene: 12. The CDR3 length is 16 residues. CDR3 sequence: CASRSPGTSGFYEQFF. CDR3 DNA sequence: TGTGCCAGCAGGAGCCCCGGGACTAGCGGATTCTATGAGCAGTTCTTC.

This clonotype has a handful of counts. The chain is built from TRBV7-9 and TRBJ2-3; 11 nucleotides match TRBD1. The CDR3 extends over 17 amino acids. Trimming removed 2 bases from V and 11 bases from J; junction bases left unmatched: 15. Germline values: CDR1 SEHNR, CDR2 FQNEAQ (reference sequence). CDR3 in amino acids: CASSLPLGQGAVLGQYF. The CDR3 region has the DNA TGTGCCAGCAGCTTACCCCTCGGACAGGGGGCGGTTTTGGGGCAGTATTTT.

This clonotype was recorded a few times. J is TRBJ2-1 and V is TRBV3-1; 12 bases fit TRBD2. This CDR3 contains 15 residues. The J segment lost 7 bases and the V segment lost 6 bases, leaving 7 bases of the junction unmatched. The germline gives CDR1 LGHDT, CDR2 YNNKEL (reference sequence). CDR3 amino acids: CASSPGLAGTNEQFF. For the CDR3, the DNA is TGTGCCAGCAGTCCTGGACTAGCGGGAACAAATGAGCAGTTCTTC.

This clonotype appeared a few times. The chain links TRBV5-1 to TRBJ1-5; D is possibly TRBD1 (6 bases). The CDR3 length is 14 residues. Trimming took 0 bases from V and 7 from J, leaving 11 bases between them. Looked up from germline, CDR1 is SGHRS and CDR2 is YFSETQ. Here the CDR3 DNA reads TGCGCCAGCAGCTTGGAGGGGGGCCGGCAGCCCCAGCATTTT. Protein: CASSLEGGRQPQHF. Full variable domain (missing parts from reference TRBV5-1 and TRBJ1-5): KAGVTQTPRYLIKTRGQQVTLSCSPISGHRSVSWYQQTPGQGLQFLFEYFSETQRNKGNFPGRFSGRQFSNSRSEMNVSTLELGDSALYLCASSLEGGRQPQHFGDGTRLSIL.

This clonotype showed up just a few times. V usage is TRBV5-1 and J usage is TRBJ2-3, with D perhaps matching TRBD1 (5 bases). The CDR3 has 15 residues. Germline assignment: CDR1 SGHRS and CDR2 YFSETQ. Between the trimmed V and J ends, which lost 1 base and 4 bases, there was a span of 13 bases. The CDR3 bases are TGCGCCAGCAGCTTGACAGGAAATACGCCAGATACGCAGTATTTT. This codes for CASSLTGNTPDTQYF.

CDR3 region: CSARVGGVSGANVLTF. The CDR3 nucleotides read TGCAGTGCTAGAGTGGGGGGCGTGTCTGGGGCCAACGTCCTGACTTTC. V usage is TRBV20-1 and J usage is TRBJ2-6, with D perhaps TRBD1 or TRBD2 (6 bases each). V lost 1 base and J lost 1, with 11 bases in between. CDR1 DFQATT and CDR2 SNEGSKA come from the germline V gene (reference sequence). This CDR3 is 16 amino acids long.

This clonotype was seen more than once but under ten times. The chain recombines TRBV5-6 with TRBJ2-1; 7 bases line up with TRBD2. The germline CDR1 and CDR2 sequences are SGHDT and YYEEEE. The CDR3 spans 17 residues. J gave up 0 bases and V 3 bases, and 9 bases lay outside the gene matches. CDR3 bases: TGTGCCAGCAGCTGGATGAGCGGGGCTAGCTCCTACAATGAGCAGTTCTTC. Protein: CASSWMSGASSYNEQFF.

CDR3 sequence reads: CASSVAADSPWGTQYF. The CDR3 nucleotides are TGTGCCAGCAGCGTAGCGGCGGACAGTCCATGGGGGACCCAGTACTTC. The gene calls are TRBV9 and TRBJ2-5, with D perhaps matching TRBD1 (6 bases). CDR1 and CDR2 (germline): SGDLS, YYNGEE. The CDR3 contains 16 residues. V was trimmed by 0 bases and J by 7 bases, leaving 19 bases between them.